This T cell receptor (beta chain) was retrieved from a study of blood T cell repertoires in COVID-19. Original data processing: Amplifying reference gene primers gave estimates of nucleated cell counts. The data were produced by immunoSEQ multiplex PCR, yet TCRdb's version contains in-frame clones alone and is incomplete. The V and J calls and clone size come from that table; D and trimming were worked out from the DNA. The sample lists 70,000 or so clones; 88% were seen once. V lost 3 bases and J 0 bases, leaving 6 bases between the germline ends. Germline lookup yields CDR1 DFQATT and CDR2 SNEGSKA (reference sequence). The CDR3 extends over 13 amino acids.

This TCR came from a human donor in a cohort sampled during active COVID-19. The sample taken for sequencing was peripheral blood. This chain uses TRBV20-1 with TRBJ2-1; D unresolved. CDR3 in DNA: TGCAGTGCTAGTCAATCCTCCTACAATGAGCAGTTCTTC. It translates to CSASQSSYNEQFF.